These T cell receptor beta chains were read from a single sample in a study of Ad26.COV2.S vaccination and SARS-CoV-2 variants. Clones were sequenced by immunoSEQ multiplex PCR, and TCRdb holds only the in-frame ones, with some missing. The table shows 300,000 to 350,000 clones, with roughly nine tenths occurring only once. Sequenced here: peripheral blood, sampled in a trial of Ad26.COV2.S vaccine versus placebo. These receptors originate from a person between 18 and 65 years old who received the Ad26.COV2.S COVID-19 vaccine or a placebo. Each CDR3 is given with its conserved first and last residue. A D gene is named only where the DNA matches it firmly. A row's size may be missing; if present it is once, few, many or a size class.

size	V	D	J	CDR3	DNA
few	TRBV27	TRBD1	TRBJ1-6	CASSPDAFNRGGSPLHF	TGTGCCAGCAGCCCCGACGCTTTTAACAGGGGTGGGTCACCCCTCCACTTT
-	TRBV19	-	TRBJ1-2	CASSTPGNPRGVGYTF	TGTGCCAGTAGTACTCCCGGGAACCCAAGGGGAGTCGGCTACACCTTC
-	TRBV11-3	TRBD2	TRBJ2-1	CASSLDRTSGTYNEQFF	TGTGCCAGCAGCTTAGACAGGACTAGCGGGACGTACAATGAGCAGTTCTTC
-	TRBV5-6	-	TRBJ1-2	CASSLGGHYGYTF	TGTGCCAGCAGCCTGGGGGGACACTATGGCTACACCTTC
-	TRBV29-1	-	TRBJ1-2	CSTYGESNYGYTF	TGCAGCACCTACGGGGAGTCCAACTATGGCTACACCTTC
-	TRBV7-9	-	TRBJ1-2	CASSWDLQQGRDGYTF	TGTGCCAGCAGCTGGGACCTTCAACAGGGCAGGGATGGCTACACCTTC
once	TRBV3-1/TRBV3-2	-	TRBJ2-4	CASSQLVAKNIQYF	TGTGCCAGCAGCCAACTCGTGGCCAAAAACATTCAGTACTTC
once	TRBV12-5	TRBD1	TRBJ1-4	CASGLVRDRGFEKLFF	TGTGCTAGTGGTTTGGTACGAGACAGGGGCTTTGAAAAACTGTTTTTT
-	TRBV7-9	-	TRBJ2-1	CASSPPGTGYNEQFF	TGTGCCAGCAGCCCCCCAGGTACGGGCTACAATGAGCAGTTCTTC
-	TRBV7-2	-	TRBJ1-1	CASGPTNTEAFF	TGTGCCAGCGGGCCGACCAACACTGAAGCTTTCTTT
-	TRBV7-2	-	TRBJ1-1	CASSYWGSEAFF	TGTGCCAGCAGCTATTGGGGTTCTGAAGCTTTCTTT
-	TRBV27	-	TRBJ1-6	CASSSPGGATYNSPLHF	TGTGCCAGCAGTTCACCGGGCGGGGCGACCTATAATTCACCCCTCCACTTT
-	TRBV7-3	-	TRBJ1-1	CASSPDGAEAFF	TGTGCCAGCAGCCCGGACGGGGCTGAAGCTTTCTTT
-	TRBV30	TRBD1	TRBJ1-6	CAWRGQVNSPLHF	TGTGCCTGGAGGGGACAGGTGAATTCACCCCTCCACTTT
-	TRBV7-9	-	TRBJ2-2	CASSFRGTGNTGELFF	TGTGCCAGCAGCTTTCGGGGGACGGGGAACACCGGGGAGCTGTTTTTT
-	TRBV3-1/TRBV3-2	-	TRBJ1-5	CASSQGTGKIQPQHF	TGTGCCAGCAGCCAAGGGACGGGGAAAATCCAGCCCCAGCATTTT
-	TRBV7-8	TRBD2	TRBJ2-3	CASSQASSGLTDTQYF	TGTGCCAGCAGCCAAGCGTCTAGCGGACTAACAGATACGCAGTATTTT
once	TRBV4-3	-	TRBJ1-3	CASSQVDESRPGGGFSGNTIYF	TGCGCCAGCAGCCAAGTGGATGAGAGCCGCCCCGGTGGGGGCTTCTCTGGAAACACCATATATTTT
-	TRBV4-1	-	TRBJ1-5	CASSQVGQRNQPQHF	TGCGCCAGCAGCCAAGTTGGCCAACGCAATCAGCCCCAGCATTTT
-	TRBV4-1	-	TRBJ2-7	CASSPKIGSPYEQYF	TGCGCCAGCAGCCCTAAGATAGGTTCCCCCTACGAGCAGTACTTC
-	TRBV30	-	TRBJ2-3	CAWNLPPTDTQYF	TGTGCCTGGAATCTGCCCCCCACAGATACGCAGTATTTT
-	TRBV6-5	TRBD1	TRBJ1-2	CASRGTASYGYTF	TGTGCCAGCAGAGGGACAGCTAGCTATGGCTACACCTTC
-	TRBV29-1	-	TRBJ1-1	CSVKGVDTEAFF	TGCAGCGTTAAGGGGGTGGACACTGAAGCTTTCTTT
many	TRBV29-1	TRBD1	TRBJ1-2	CSVDAPGQGPGGYTF	TGCAGCGTTGACGCACCAGGACAGGGGCCCGGTGGCTACACCTTC
-	TRBV18	-	TRBJ1-4	CASSPLDGEKLFF	TGTGCCAGCTCACCCTTGGACGGCGAAAAACTGTTTTTT
-	TRBV21-1	-	TRBJ1-6	CASGGSRGYSYNSPLHF	TGTGCCAGCGGGGGGAGCAGGGGCTACTCCTATAATTCACCCCTCCACTTT
-	TRBV6-2/TRBV6-3	-	TRBJ1-5	CASSPDSYIQPQHF	TGTGCCAGCAGCCCGGACAGCTACATTCAGCCCCAGCATTTT
-	TRBV11-2	TRBD1	TRBJ1-2	CASSPPPGQEPYGYTF	TGTGCCAGCAGCCCCCCCCCGGGACAGGAGCCCTATGGCTACACCTTC
-	TRBV7-2	TRBD1	TRBJ2-7	CASSSATGNEQYF	TGTGCCAGCAGCTCAGCGACAGGGAACGAGCAGTACTTC
-	TRBV11-2	TRBD1	TRBJ1-2	CASSLDLQGGGYTF	TGTGCCAGCAGCTTAGATCTTCAGGGGGGTGGCTACACCTTC
-	TRBV6-5	TRBD2	TRBJ2-3	CASSYSAGGADTQYF	TGTGCCAGCAGTTACTCAGCGGGAGGGGCAGATACGCAGTATTTT
-	TRBV7-9	-	TRBJ1-4	CASSRAIGGEKLFF	TGTGCCAGCAGCCGAGCAATCGGGGGTGAAAAACTGTTTTTT
-	TRBV9	-	TRBJ1-1	CASSVVGREAEAFF	TGTGCCAGCAGCGTAGTTGGCAGGGAAGCTGAAGCTTTCTTT
-	TRBV24-1	-	TRBJ2-3	CATSDPSGGEGTDTQYF	TGTGCCACCAGTGATCCCTCCGGGGGAGAGGGTACAGATACGCAGTATTTT
-	TRBV6-5	TRBD2	TRBJ2-1	CASSPLAGALGEQFF	TGTGCCAGCAGTCCTCTAGCGGGGGCCCTCGGTGAGCAGTTCTTC
-	TRBV2	-	TRBJ1-1	CASSEQGTEAFF	TGTGCCAGCAGTGAACAGGGCACTGAAGCTTTCTTT
-	TRBV7-2	-	TRBJ1-2	CASSPEAALTLANYGYTF	TGTGCCAGCAGCCCAGAGGCGGCACTGACTTTAGCTAACTATGGCTACACCTTC
-	TRBV9	TRBD1	TRBJ2-3	CASSVGQGADTQYF	TGTGCCAGCAGCGTAGGACAGGGGGCAGATACGCAGTATTTT
-	TRBV2	TRBD2	TRBJ2-1	CASVPPSGGRGEQFF	TGTGCCAGCGTCCCTCCTAGCGGGGGGCGGGGTGAGCAGTTCTTC
-	TRBV2	-	TRBJ1-6	CASSVQKPKDSLRSYNSPLHF	TGTGCCAGCAGTGTGCAGAAACCTAAAGATTCGCTCCGCTCCTATAATTCACCCCTCCACTTT
-	TRBV27	TRBD2	TRBJ2-3	CASIGTSGKADTQYF	TGTGCCAGCATAGGCACTAGCGGGAAGGCAGATACGCAGTATTTT
-	TRBV27	-	TRBJ1-5	CASSFGQVNQPQHF	TGTGCCAGCAGTTTTGGGCAGGTGAATCAGCCCCAGCATTTT
-	TRBV27	-	TRBJ2-5	CASRPDSQETQYF	TGTGCCAGCAGACCGGACAGTCAAGAGACCCAGTACTTC
-	TRBV4-3	TRBD2	TRBJ2-5	CASSPLLAGGLGGGETQYF	TGCGCCAGCAGCCCCCTCCTAGCGGGGGGGCTGGGTGGTGGAGAGACCCAGTACTTC
-	TRBV10-3	TRBD1	TRBJ1-4	CAISESDRGVEKLFF	TGTGCCATCAGTGAGTCGGACAGGGGTGTTGAAAAACTGTTTTTT
few	TRBV5-6	-	TRBJ2-7	CASSLYSYEQYF	TGTGCCAGCAGCTTGTATTCCTACGAGCAGTACTTC
once	TRBV5-1	TRBD1	TRBJ1-2	CASSGQGAYGYTF	TGCGCCAGCTCCGGACAGGGGGCTTATGGCTACACCTTC
-	TRBV18	-	TRBJ1-2	CASSPDNGGANYGYTF	TGTGCCAGCTCACCCGATAACGGAGGGGCTAACTATGGCTACACCTTC
-	TRBV7-9	TRBD1	TRBJ1-2	CASSLGQGNGYTF	TGTGCCAGCAGCTTGGGACAGGGAAATGGCTACACCTTC
-	TRBV2	-	TRBJ1-2	CASSEAVSHYGYTF	TGTGCCAGCAGTGAAGCGGTCAGTCACTATGGCTACACCTTC
-	TRBV5-1	-	TRBJ2-7	CASSLAGNYEQYF	TGCGCCAGCAGCTTGGCAGGAAACTACGAGCAGTACTTC
-	TRBV5-4	TRBD1	TRBJ1-4	CASSKGQGTEKLFF	TGTGCCAGCAGCAAGGGACAGGGGACTGAAAAACTGTTTTTT
-	TRBV6-6	TRBD1	TRBJ1-2	CASSSASGGRVYGYTF	TGTGCCAGCAGTTCCGCCTCAGGGGGCCGGGTCTATGGCTACACCTTC
-	TRBV14	-	TRBJ1-4	CASSPLEPNEKLFF	TGTGCCAGCAGCCCCCTTGAACCTAATGAAAAACTGTTTTTT
-	TRBV5-1	-	TRBJ2-5	CASTPTALKETQYF	TGCGCCAGCACCCCAACGGCCCTAAAAGAGACCCAGTACTTC
-	TRBV27	-	TRBJ2-2	CASVGGPNTGELFF	TGTGCCAGCGTTGGGGGGCCGAACACCGGGGAGCTGTTTTTT
-	TRBV16	-	TRBJ1-5	CASSQSLHQPQHF	TGTGCCAGCAGCCAATCCCTCCATCAGCCCCAGCATTTT